This T cell receptor beta chain stems from a study of T-cell memory formation after mild COVID-19. The ends lost 6 bases at V and 3 bases at J; junction bases unmatched: 10. Germline V gene data show CDR1 as MGHRA and CDR2 as YSYEKL. The CDR3 runs 17 residues. TCRdb reanalysed the 5' RACE reads using MiXCR and keeps one entry per CDR3 protein. Altogether 55,000 to 75,000 distinct CDR3 sequences are present, about 30% being singletons, with the ten largest covering about 40%. The sequenced sample consisted of PBMCs or a T cell subset sorted from them (not recorded which). The genes are TRBV4-1 and TRBJ2-6; 8 bases match TRBD1. The receptor was isolated from a young man who had mild COVID-19 (a few samples of this study predate the infection). Cell type and time point are not known. The CDR3 reads CASRDRTGYGGANVLTF. CDR3 in DNA: TGCGCCAGCAGGGACAGGACAGGGTATGGTGGGGCCAACGTCCTGACTTTC.